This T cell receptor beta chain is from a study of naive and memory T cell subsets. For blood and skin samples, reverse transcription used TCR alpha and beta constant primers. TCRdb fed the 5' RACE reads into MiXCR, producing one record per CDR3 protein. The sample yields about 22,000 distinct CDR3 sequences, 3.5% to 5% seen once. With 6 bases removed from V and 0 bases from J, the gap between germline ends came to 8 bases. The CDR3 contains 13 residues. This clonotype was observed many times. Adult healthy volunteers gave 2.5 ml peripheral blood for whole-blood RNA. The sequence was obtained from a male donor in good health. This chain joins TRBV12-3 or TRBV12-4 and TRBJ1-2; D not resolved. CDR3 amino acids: CASRVEANYGYTF. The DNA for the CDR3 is TGTGCCAGCAGGGTGGAAGCTAACTATGGCTACACCTTC.